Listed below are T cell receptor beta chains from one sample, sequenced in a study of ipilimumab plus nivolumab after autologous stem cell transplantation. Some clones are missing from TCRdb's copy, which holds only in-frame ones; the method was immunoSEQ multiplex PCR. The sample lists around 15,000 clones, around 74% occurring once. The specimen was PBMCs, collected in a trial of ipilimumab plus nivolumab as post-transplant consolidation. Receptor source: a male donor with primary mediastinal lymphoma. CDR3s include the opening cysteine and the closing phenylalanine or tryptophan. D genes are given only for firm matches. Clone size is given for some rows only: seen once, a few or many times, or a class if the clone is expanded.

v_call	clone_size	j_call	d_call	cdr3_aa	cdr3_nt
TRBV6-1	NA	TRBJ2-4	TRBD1	CASSETGGENIQYF	TGTGCCAGCAGTGAGACAGGGGGGGAAAACATTCAGTACTTC
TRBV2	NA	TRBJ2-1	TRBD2	CASSEGSSGGAIEQFF	TGTGCCAGCAGTGAAGGATCTAGCGGGGGGGCCATTGAGCAGTTCTTC
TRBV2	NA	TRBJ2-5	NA	CASSEGLTQYF	TGTGCCAGCAGTGAAGGGTTGACCCAGTACTTC
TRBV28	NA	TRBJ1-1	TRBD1	CASSRGGGQGRTEAFF	TGTGCCAGCAGTCGAGGGGGCGGACAGGGACGCACTGAAGCTTTCTTT
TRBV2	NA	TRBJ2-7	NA	CASHSGLYEQYF	TGTGCCAGTCATAGTGGGCTCTACGAGCAGTACTTC
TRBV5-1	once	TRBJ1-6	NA	CASSLELGALSPLHF	TGCGCCAGCAGCTTGGAGTTGGGGGCGCTTTCACCCCTCCACTTT
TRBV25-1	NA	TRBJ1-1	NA	CASSDGGLPPVGAFF	TGTGCCAGCAGTGACGGGGGACTTCCCCCGGTAGGAGCTTTCTTT
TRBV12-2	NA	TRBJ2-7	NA	CASRYPDLSYEQYF	TGTGCAAGTCGCTACCCGGACCTCTCCTACGAGCAGTACTTC
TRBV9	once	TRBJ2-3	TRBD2	CASSVGTSPTDTQYF	TGTGCCAGCAGCGTAGGGACTAGCCCCACAGATACGCAGTATTTT
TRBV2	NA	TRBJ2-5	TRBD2	CASRLAGGPQETQYF	TGTGCCAGCAGGTTAGCGGGAGGGCCCCAAGAGACCCAGTACTTC
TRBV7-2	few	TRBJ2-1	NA	CASSLAYSHSYNEQFF	TGTGCCAGCAGCTTAGCCTACAGTCACTCCTACAATGAGCAGTTCTTC
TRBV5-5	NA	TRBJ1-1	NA	CASSLVPGGNTEAFF	TGTGCCAGCAGCTTAGTCCCGGGGGGGAACACTGAAGCTTTCTTT
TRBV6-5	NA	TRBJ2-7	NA	CASTPRLSYEQYF	TGTGCCAGCACACCCAGACTATCCTACGAGCAGTACTTC
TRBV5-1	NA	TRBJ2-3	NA	CASSSRGVKTDTQYF	TGCGCCAGCAGCTCGAGAGGGGTGAAGACAGATACGCAGTATTTT
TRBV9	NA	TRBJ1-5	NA	CASSVGSVGNQPQHF	TGTGCCAGCAGCGTAGGTAGTGTTGGCAATCAGCCCCAGCATTTT
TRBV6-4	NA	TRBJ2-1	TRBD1	CASRDRAGREQFF	TGTGCCAGCAGGGACAGGGCAGGAAGGGAGCAGTTCTTC
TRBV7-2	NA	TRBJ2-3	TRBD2	CASSRTSGITDTQYF	TGTGCCAGCAGCCGGACTAGCGGGATCACAGATACGCAGTATTTT
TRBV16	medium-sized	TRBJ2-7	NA	CASSQQVTYEQYF	TGTGCCAGCAGCCAACAGGTAACCTACGAGCAGTACTTC
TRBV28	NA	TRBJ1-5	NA	CASIKPNQPQHF	TGTGCCAGCATCAAGCCCAATCAGCCCCAGCATTTT
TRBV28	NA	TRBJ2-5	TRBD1	CASSLPGQPKETQYF	TGTGCCAGCAGTCTACCGGGACAGCCCAAAGAGACCCAGTACTTC
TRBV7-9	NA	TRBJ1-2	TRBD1	CASSTASGGQGNSGYTF	TGTGCCAGCAGCACAGCATCAGGAGGACAGGGGAATTCTGGCTACACCTTC
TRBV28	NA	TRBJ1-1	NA	CASSPVGIMNTEAFF	TGTGCCAGCAGTCCTGTTGGGATCATGAACACTGAAGCTTTCTTT
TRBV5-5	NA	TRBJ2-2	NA	CASSETGTSNTGELFF	TGTGCCAGCAGCGAAACCGGGACGTCGAACACCGGGGAGCTGTTTTTT
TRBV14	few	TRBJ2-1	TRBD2	CASSQAAGTSREQFF	TGTGCCAGCAGCCAGGCGGCCGGGACTAGCCGTGAGCAGTTCTTC
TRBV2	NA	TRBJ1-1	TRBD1	CASTQGEDTEAFF	TGTGCCAGCACCCAGGGGGAAGACACTGAAGCTTTCTTT
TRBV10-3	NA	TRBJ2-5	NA	CAIRPGDIDQETQYF	TGTGCCATCAGGCCCGGCGACATAGACCAAGAGACCCAGTACTTC
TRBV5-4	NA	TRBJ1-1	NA	CASSLAGRSEAFF	TGTGCCAGCAGCTTGGCCGGGAGGTCTGAGGCTTTCTTT
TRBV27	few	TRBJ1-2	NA	CASRNEQGTNYGYTF	TGTGCCAGCAGAAACGAACAGGGAACTAACTATGGCTACACCTTC